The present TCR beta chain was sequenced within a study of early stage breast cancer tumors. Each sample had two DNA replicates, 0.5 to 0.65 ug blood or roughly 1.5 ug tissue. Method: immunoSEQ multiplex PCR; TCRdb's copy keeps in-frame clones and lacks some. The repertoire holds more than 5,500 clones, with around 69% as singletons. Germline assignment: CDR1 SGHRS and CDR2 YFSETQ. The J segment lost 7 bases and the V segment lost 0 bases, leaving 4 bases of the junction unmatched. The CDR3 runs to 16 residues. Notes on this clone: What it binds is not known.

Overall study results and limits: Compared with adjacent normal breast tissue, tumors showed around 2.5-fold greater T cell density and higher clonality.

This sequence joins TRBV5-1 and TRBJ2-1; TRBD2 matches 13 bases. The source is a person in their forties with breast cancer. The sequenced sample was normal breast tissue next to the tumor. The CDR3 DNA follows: TGCGCCAGCAGCTTGGAAGTGACTAGCGGGAGGAATGAGCAGTTCTTC. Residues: CASSLEVTSGRNEQFF.